The next 27 T cell receptor beta chains were all read from a single sample in a study of blood T cells in healthy people across ages. A sample-barcoded 5' primer and a J-beta primer mix were used in a second PCR of about 7 to 12 cycles. TCRdb re-called the 5' RACE reads with MiXCR, one entry per CDR3 protein. The repertoire includes approximately 1,700,000 distinct CDR3 sequences, about 39% of them detected once, and about 21% sits in the top ten. Source material: blood. These receptors were taken from a human donor in good health.

V usage is TRBV7-9 and J usage is TRBJ2-1, with D possibly being TRBD2 (6 bases). The CDR3 consists of 12 residues. V was clipped by 7 bases and J by 7 bases, with 11 bases between them. CDR1 is SEHNR and CDR2 is FQNEAQ in the germline V gene (reference sequence). As DNA, the CDR3 is TGTGCCAGCAACCGGGGGACGAATGAGCAGTTCTTC. Amino acid sequence: CASNRGTNEQFF. The variable domain in full, with the rest retrieved from reference TRBV7-9 and TRBJ2-1, is DTGVSQNPRHKITKRGQNVTFRCDPISEHNRLYWYRQTLGQGPEFLTYFQNEAQLEKSRLLSDRFSAERPKGSFSTLEIQRTEQGDSAMYLCASNRGTNEQFFGPGTRLTVL.

This clonotype was detected a few times. The chain couples TRBV20-1 to TRBJ2-5, with D tentatively TRBD2 (6 bases). The germline V and J ends were trimmed by 5 bases and 0 bases, with 13 bases remaining between them. CDR3 length: 14 amino acids. Germline V lookup: CDR1 DFQATT, CDR2 SNEGSKA (reference sequence). The CDR3 spells CSALAGGNQETQYF. In nucleotides, the CDR3 is TGCAGTGCTCTGGCCGGGGGTAACCAAGAGACCCAGTACTTC.

This clonotype has just a few counts. The chain employs TRBV6-6 and TRBJ2-1, with a weak D call TRBD1 (6 bases). Germline V gives CDR1 MNHNY, CDR2 SVGAGI (reference sequence). V shed 2 bases and J shed 1 base, with 15 bases lying between them. The CDR3 is 17 residues long. The CDR3: CASSYLQPGHSYNEQFF. The CDR3, as DNA: TGTGCCAGCAGTTACCTTCAACCGGGACATTCCTACAATGAGCAGTTCTTC.

The V and J genes are TRBV20-1 and TRBJ1-2; 7 bases agree with TRBD1. This CDR3 comprises 14 residues. Germline V lookup: CDR1 DFQATT, CDR2 SNEGSKA (reference sequence). Trimming cost V 0 bases and J 5 bases; bases outside gene matches: 6. CDR3 DNA sequence: TGCAGTGCTAGAGATCAACAGGGGAGGTATGGCTACACCTTC. It translates to CSARDQQGRYGYTF.

The chain is built from TRBV7-2 and TRBJ2-1; 7 positions match TRBD1. Germline V CDR1 and CDR2: SGHTA, FQGNSA. J was trimmed by 1 base and V by 5 bases; bases with no gene match: 2. The CDR3 totals 14 residues. The chain's CDR3 is CASSNRGSYNEQFF. CDR3 bases: TGTGCCAGCAGCAACAGGGGATCCTACAATGAGCAGTTCTTC.

This clonotype appeared a few times. The V gene is TRBV29-1, the J gene TRBJ2-1; 11 bases are a match to TRBD2. Germline V gene lookup returns CDR1 SQVTM and CDR2 ANQGSEA. The J segment lost 4 bases and the V segment lost 3 bases, leaving 2 bases of the junction unmatched. The CDR3 covers 14 residues. CDR3 amino acids: CSVEASGRYNEQFF. In DNA, the CDR3 is TGCAGCGTTGAGGCTAGCGGGAGGTACAATGAGCAGTTCTTC.

This clonotype has only a few counts. The chain employs TRBV10-2 and TRBJ2-3, with D possibly called TRBD1 or TRBD2 (6 bases each). The V end lost 9 bases, the J end lost 2 bases, and 12 bases lay between the germline ends. Germline-derived CDR1 and CDR2 are WSHSY and SAAADI. The CDR3 contains 13 residues. CDR3 bases: TGCGCCAGGTCGGGGGCTGACACAGATACGCAGTATTTT. It encodes CARSGADTDTQYF.

The genes are TRBV2 and TRBJ2-7, with 8 positions matching TRBD1. This CDR3 has 14 residues. The germline gives CDR1 SNHLY, CDR2 FYNNEI. Germline trimming cut 7 bases from V and 5 bases from J; bases unmatched to any gene: 10. The CDR3 region is CASKETGVYDEQYF. CDR3 DNA: TGTGCCAGCAAGGAGACAGGGGTTTATGACGAGCAGTACTTC.

V and J are TRBV9 and TRBJ1-5; D remains ambiguous. The CDR3 loop spans 15 amino acids. V was clipped by 0 bases and J by 1 base, with 8 bases between them. The germline gives CDR1 SGDLS, CDR2 YYNGEE. The CDR3 DNA is TGTGCCAGCAGCGTAGGCCCATCGAGCAATCAGCCCCAGCATTTT. Encoded protein: CASSVGPSSNQPQHF.

The chain combines TRBV20-1 with TRBJ2-7, with D possibly matching TRBD1 (5 bases). The germline CDR1 and CDR2 sequences are DFQATT and SNEGSKA (reference sequence). The germline V and J ends were trimmed by 6 bases and 2 bases, with 17 bases remaining between them. The CDR3 length is 14 residues. The CDR3 region has the DNA TGCAGTGCAACCCAGGCGCCGACAGCCTACGAGCAGTACTTC. It translates to CSATQAPTAYEQYF.

This clonotype was seen more than once but under ten times. V usage is TRBV29-1 and J usage is TRBJ2-5; TRBD2 matches 8 bases. V shed 6 bases and J 5 bases; nucleotides not matched to a gene: 8. The CDR3 is 13 amino acids. CDR1 is SQVTM, CDR2 ANQGSEA, per germline. The CDR3 loop reads CSVGTRLKETQYF. CDR3 sequence (DNA): TGCAGCGTGGGGACTAGGCTCAAGGAGACCCAGTACTTC.

The gene calls are TRBV7-8 and TRBJ2-3, with D maybe TRBD1 (6 bases). The CDR3 has 13 amino acids. Trimming left V 10 bases short and J 4 bases short, with 15 bases between. Germline V gives CDR1 SGHVS, CDR2 FQNEAQ. The CDR3 loop reads CATTGQAADTQYF. CDR3 bases: TGTGCCACTACAGGGCAAGCTGCAGATACGCAGTATTTT.

The V gene is TRBV10-3, the J gene TRBJ1-2; D is possibly TRBD1 (5 bases). Germline CDR1 ENHRY, CDR2 SYGVKD. V dropped 6 bases and J dropped 2 bases, with 7 bases sitting between them. The CDR3 runs to 12 residues. CDR3 amino acids: CAISGDNYGYTF. The CDR3 DNA reads TGTGCCATCAGCGGGGACAACTATGGCTACACCTTC.

This clonotype was recorded at least ten times. J is TRBJ1-6 and V is TRBV9, with a weak D call TRBD1 (5 bases). The CDR3 length is 15 residues. V lost 3 bases, J lost 7 bases, and 14 bases lay in between. Germline values: CDR1 SGDLS, CDR2 YYNGEE. CDR3 in amino acids: CASSAHGTGNSPLHF. CDR3 sequence (DNA): TGTGCCAGCAGCGCCCACGGAACAGGAAATTCACCCCTCCACTTT.

Concerning this clonotype: At one end, the junction sequence differs from germline, possibly due to a read error. This chain connects TRBV6-1 to TRBJ2-1; weak D call: TRBD2 (6 bases). CDR1 and CDR2 from the germline V gene are MNHNS and SASEGT. This CDR3 is 15 amino acids long. As DNA, the CDR3 is TGTGCCAGCACCGGGCTCGGAGCGGAGGGGAGTGAGCCGTTCTTC. This translates into CASTGLGAEGSEPFF.

The chain employs TRBV6-5 and TRBJ1-3, with a tentative D call TRBD1 (6 bases). CDR1 and CDR2 from the germline V gene are MNHEY and SVGAGI. The CDR3 contains 15 residues. The ends were cut back, 0 bases at V and 3 bases at J, with 9 bases in the middle. CDR3 sequence reads: CASSYSRGGGNTIYF. As DNA, the CDR3 is TGTGCCAGCAGTTACTCGAGAGGGGGTGGAAACACCATATATTTT.

The CDR3 bases are TGCAGTGCTCGAGGGGGGACCATCTCCTACAATGAGCAGTTCTTC. Amino acid sequence: CSARGGTISYNEQFF. The V call is TRBV20-1, the J call TRBJ2-1; D might be TRBD1 or TRBD2, each matching 6 bases. This CDR3 has 15 residues. Trimming removed 5 bases at V and 0 bases at J, with 14 bases between. CDR1 and CDR2 from the germline V gene are DFQATT and SNEGSKA (reference sequence).

The V call is TRBV6-2 or TRBV6-3, the J call TRBJ2-5, with D possibly matching TRBD1 (5 bases). Trimming took 7 bases from V and 5 from J, leaving 20 bases between them. Germline assignment: CDR1 MNHEY and CDR2 SVGEGT. CDR3 length: 15 residues. CDR3 in DNA: TGTGCCAGCACTATAGCAGGGTCAGGCGACGAGACCCAGTACTTC. Translating gives CASTIAGSGDETQYF.

The chain is built from TRBV13 and TRBJ2-7; D unresolved. V was trimmed by 0 bases and J by 0 bases, leaving 12 bases between them. Germline CDR1 reads PRHDT; CDR2 reads FYEKMQ (reference sequence). This CDR3 region has 16 residues. The CDR3 loop is CASSLGVAPYSYEQYF. CDR3 DNA: TGTGCCAGCAGCTTAGGGGTCGCACCCTACTCCTACGAGCAGTACTTC.

This clonotype was found a few times. V is TRBV5-1 and J is TRBJ1-2, with unresolved D. The CDR3 runs to 15 residues. Trimming removed 0 bases at V and 4 bases at J, with 13 bases between. The germline V gene has CDR1 SGHRS and CDR2 YFSETQ. CDR3 coding DNA: TGCGCCAGCAGCTTGGGAGGACGGAAGATCTATGGCTACACCTTC. It encodes CASSLGGRKIYGYTF.

In regard to this clonotype: The junction departs from germline at one end; a sequencing error may be responsible. The chain has TRBV12-3 or TRBV12-4 and TRBJ2-5; D might be TRBD2 (6 bases). This CDR3 has 14 residues. CDR3 protein: CVSSPLGRQETQYF. CDR3 nucleotides: TGTGTCAGCAGCCCCCTGGGGAGGCAAGAGACCCAGTACTTC.

This clonotype has a handful of counts. This rearrangement joins TRBV9 to TRBJ2-3; D ambiguous. V shed 0 bases and J shed 1 base, with 6 bases lying between them. The CDR3 length is 14 residues. CDR1 is SGDLS and CDR2 is YYNGEE in the germline V gene. CDR3 residues: CASSVGQRTDTQYF. CDR3 coding DNA: TGTGCCAGCAGCGTAGGCCAGCGCACAGATACGCAGTATTTT.

The chain has TRBV7-2 and TRBJ2-1; 7 positions agree with TRBD1. Losses at the gene ends were 5 bases for V and 10 bases for J; bases not matched to a gene: 17. Germline V lookup: CDR1 SGHTA, CDR2 FQGNSA. The CDR3 extends over 16 amino acids. The CDR3 DNA sequence: TGTGCCAGCAGCCCACATGGGACAGAGGTTTCGTTCGAGCAGTTCTTC. It is translated as CASSPHGTEVSFEQFF.

The chain is built from TRBV20-1 and TRBJ2-1; 11 bases align to TRBD2. The germline V gene has CDR1 DFQATT and CDR2 SNEGSKA (reference sequence). V lost 3 bases and J lost 6; bases outside the gene matches: 4. The CDR3 has 14 residues. Here the CDR3 DNA reads TGCAGTGCTAGGTTAGCGGGGGGGACCAATGAGCAGTTCTTC. Residues: CSARLAGGTNEQFF.

V gene TRBV6-1 combines with J gene TRBJ2-1; 11 positions match TRBD2. Germline V gene data show CDR1 as MNHNS and CDR2 as SASEGT. The CDR3 loop spans 18 amino acids. The trim removed 9 bases at V and 1 base at J, leaving 14 bases unmatched. CDR3 in amino acids: CARIRGSGGAGSYNEQFF. The CDR3 coding sequence is TGTGCCAGGATTCGGGGTAGCGGGGGGGCTGGGTCCTACAATGAGCAGTTCTTC.

The J gene is TRBJ2-1, the V gene TRBV20-1, with D perhaps TRBD2 (6 bases). Germline loops: CDR1 DFQATT, CDR2 SNEGSKA (reference sequence). This CDR3 has 13 amino acids. Trimming took 3 bases from V and 15 from J, leaving 21 bases between them. CDR3 region: CSARHLNGGFGFF. CDR3 DNA: TGCAGTGCTAGGCACCTGAACGGGGGTTTTGGGTTCTTC.

The table lists this clonotype with a few counts. The gene calls are TRBV7-9 and TRBJ1-2; 7 bases agree with TRBD1. The ends lost 11 bases at V and 8 bases at J; junction bases unmatched: 14. From germline, CDR1 is SEHNR and CDR2 FQNEAQ (reference sequence). CDR3 size: 13 residues. The CDR3 coding sequence is TGTGCCGTCGAGAGACAGGGATACGTCGGCTACACCTTC. It is translated as CAVERQGYVGYTF.